This TCR beta chain was identified in a study of vaccination and CD4 T cells after COVID-19. In the study overall: Convalescent patients gave post-COVID blood a median about 95 days post-diagnosis, range 35 to 161. Either a CEFX pool, an HIV-1 Nef pool, or no peptide was added to control cultures.

Treatment here: approximately 11-day PBMC culture with coronavirus spike peptide pools or control peptides (ViraFEST assay). The authors replaced half the medium with fresh IL-2 medium on days 3 and 7. Cultured CD4+ T cell DNA underwent sequencing with the Oncomine TCR Beta short-read assay. Cultured CD4+ T cells yielded the extracted genomic DNA. MiXCR was run by TCRdb on the PCR reads, yielding one entry per CDR3 protein. This table has about 14,000 distinct CDR3 sequences, around 49% appearing once. The table lists this clonotype with a few counts. The antigen is unknown. CDR1 is WNHNN, CDR2 SYGVQD, per germline (reference sequence). CDR3 length: 15 residues. Germline trimming cut 4 bases from V and 3 bases from J; bases unmatched to any gene: 5.

The sample in question was CD4+ T cells from blood, cultured in vitro, obtained before SARS-CoV-2 vaccination. The chain uses TRBV10-1 and TRBJ2-3; 9 positions agree with TRBD2. This sequence was found in a human donor who had recovered from COVID-19. The CDR3: CASSVLAGTTDTQYF. CDR3 DNA sequence: TGCGCCAGCAGTGTCCTAGCGGGGACAACAGATACGCAGTATTTT.